A selection of T cell receptor beta chains follows, all from one sample in a study of shared clonotypes between healthy human individuals. Here immunoSEQ multiplex PCR was the method, and the copy in TCRdb shows in-frame clones only, minus some. Here the sample spans about 2.3 million clones, around 90% being singletons. Sequencing input: naive CD4+ T cells from PBMCs. These receptors originate from a man younger than 30 in good health. Some clones in this sample may be carry-over from other donors' samples. The CDR3 runs from the conserved cysteine through the conserved F or W. Fields, in order: V gene, CDR3 protein.

>TRBV5-1
CASSLAYRRNEQFF
>TRBV6-1
CASSDWGVNQPQHF
>TRBV30
CAWSNGQGIGELFF
>TRBV2
CASSGGTFGYTF
>TRBV18
CASSTSTSYEQYF
>TRBV2
CASSEALGGKLRNTEAFF
>TRBV9
CASSVDLGRVTDTQYF
>TRBV11-3
CASSLQGERDTQYF
>TRBV28
CASSPAGVPNTGELFF
>TRBV7-9
CASSLSSFYGYTF
>TRBV5-1
CASSLERGRAEQYF
>TRBV12-5
CASGWGLAGESSYNEQFF
>TRBV28
CASSLWSGAYEQYF
>TRBV7-3
CASSLGSGELFF
>TRBV5-1
CASSLRTGLYNEQFF
>TRBV11-2
CASSWGQGWETQYF
>TRBV5-1
CASSPQGAIRWTEAFF
>TRBV5-1
CASSLAGQFNEKLFF
>TRBV5-6
CASSKGLAGRSDTQYF
>TRBV19
CASSAGQECIF
>TRBV18
CASSPFPTSGRAADTQYF
>TRBV19
CASRTSGRLETQYF
>TRBV27
CASIRGSSYNEQFF
>TRBV7-3
CASSLMSVGGSSTDTQYF
>TRBV7-9
CASSLGRLAGYNEQFF
>TRBV4-2
CASSQPTGKGRDTQYF
>TRBV5-1
CASSLGASPYEQYF
>TRBV6-6
CASRDRGLGGYTF
>TRBV5-1
CASSPMTLSSYNEQFF
>TRBV28
CASNPPGMNTEAFF
>TRBV11-2
CASSSIAGSTDTQYF
>TRBV4-2
CASSRRDIAYEQYF
>TRBV5-1
CASSLVDSEQETQYF
>TRBV5-1
CASSDGGLSTEAFF
>TRBV7-2
CASSLFLGRRANTGELFF
>TRBV7-8
CASSRTSGNRYEQYF